Each of the 6 T cell receptor beta chains below was sequenced from the same sample in a study of shared clonotypes between healthy human individuals. Assay: immunoSEQ multiplex PCR; the TCRdb copy retains only in-frame clones and omits some. The sample records some 480,000 clones, 79% being singletons. Sequences were obtained from PBMCs. Every receptor here comes from a woman between 40 and 55 years old in good health. Some clones in this sample may be carry-over from other donors' samples.

The chain carries TRBV27 and TRBJ2-6; TRBD1 agrees at 8 bases. The CDR3 has 18 residues. The J segment lost 0 bases and the V segment lost 3 bases, leaving 7 bases of the junction unmatched. Looked up from germline, CDR1 is MNHEY and CDR2 is SMNVEV (reference sequence). Here the CDR3 DNA reads TGTGCCAGCAGTTTTCGGGGACAGGCCCGCTCTGGGGCCAACGTCCTGACTTTC. This codes for CASSFRGQARSGANVLTF.

This clone was counted at least ten times. The chain employs TRBV14 and TRBJ1-1; D perhaps matches TRBD1 (5 bases). V was shortened by 4 bases and J by 4 bases, with 13 bases between the two germline ends. CDR3 length equals 14 residues. Germline assignment: CDR1 SGHDN and CDR2 FVKESK. CDR3 region: CASSPGAGRTEAFF. The CDR3 nucleotides are TGTGCCAGCAGCCCCGGGGCAGGGCGCACTGAAGCTTTCTTT.

This sequence joins TRBV18 and TRBJ2-2; D is unresolved. Trimming stripped 1 base from V and 1 base from J, with 10 bases between. The CDR3 covers 16 residues. Germline V gene lookup returns CDR1 KGHSH and CDR2 LQKENI. CDR3 DNA: TGTGCCAGCTCACCACAACAGCACCTGAACACCGGGGAGCTGTTTTTT. Its protein is CASSPQQHLNTGELFF. Variable domain in full (rest from reference TRBV18 and TRBJ2-2): NAGVMQNPRHLVRRRGQEARLRCSPMKGHSHVYWYRQLPEEGLKFMVYLQKENIIDESGMPKERFSAEFPKEGPSILRIQQVVRGDSAAYFCASSPQQHLNTGELFFGEGSRLTVL.

The V and J genes are TRBV28 and TRBJ2-3; 8 bases agree with TRBD2. The CDR3 runs to 15 residues. The junction had 8 bases not matched to a gene; V was cut back by 3 bases and J by 6 bases. CDR1 MDHEN and CDR2 SYDVKM come from the germline V gene. The DNA for the CDR3 is TGTGCCAGCAGTTTTAGGCTAGCGGGTCACGATACGCAGTATTTT. Translating it yields CASSFRLAGHDTQYF.

With respect to this clone: The same CDR3 can be traced to other DNA sequences in this sample. The rearrangement uses TRBV28 and TRBJ2-7, with D maybe TRBD2 (5 bases). V lost 4 bases, J lost 3 bases, and 13 bases lay in between. CDR1 MDHEN and CDR2 SYDVKM come from the germline V gene. The CDR3 covers 14 residues. The CDR3, as DNA: TGTGCCAGCAGTTCGGGAACACTAATCTACGAGCAGTACTTC. It is translated as CASSSGTLIYEQYF.

CDR3 nucleotides: TGCGCCAGCAGCCAAGCGGGTTCTGGGGCCAACGTCCTGACTTTC. It is translated as CASSQAGSGANVLTF. V usage is TRBV4-3 and J usage is TRBJ2-6; the D is unclear. V shed 1 base and J shed 1 base, with 5 bases lying between them. Germline V lookup: CDR1 LGHNA, CDR2 YSLEER. The length of the CDR3 is 15 residues.